These T cell receptor beta chains were read from a single sample in a study of T cell clonotyping in hematopoietic cell transplantation. Profiling relied on immunoSEQ multiplex PCR, and the TCRdb table lists in-frame clones only, not all of them. The data hold 25,000 to 30,000 clones, with 85% to 95% observed a single time. The sequences come from peripheral blood mononuclear cells, collected before stem cell transplant. The receptors were sampled from a man aged 50-59 years with acute myeloid leukemia. Some clones in this sample may be carry-over from other donors' samples. The CDR3 runs from the conserved cysteine through the conserved F or W. The D gene is left open where the match is weak. A row's size may be missing; if present it is once, few, many or a size class.

j_call: TRBJ2-7
d_call: TRBD2
clone_size: once
v_call: TRBV5-1
cdr3_nt: TGCGCCAGCAGCTTTGGGGGTCAGGGAGGGTACGAGCAGTACTTC
cdr3_aa: CASSFGGQGGYEQYF

j_call: TRBJ1-2
d_call: -
clone_size: -
v_call: TRBV28
cdr3_nt: TGTGCCAGCAGTTTACCCGCCAGCCTTAACTATGGCTACACCTTC
cdr3_aa: CASSLPASLNYGYTF

j_call: TRBJ2-3
d_call: -
clone_size: -
v_call: TRBV29-1
cdr3_nt: TGCAGCGTTGAGGCACCGCCCCGAGATACGCAGTATTTT
cdr3_aa: CSVEAPPRDTQYF

j_call: TRBJ1-2
d_call: -
clone_size: -
v_call: TRBV7-2
cdr3_nt: TGTGCCAGCAGCTTTGAGCCCCGATCGGGTGGCTACACCTTC
cdr3_aa: CASSFEPRSGGYTF

j_call: TRBJ1-1
d_call: -
clone_size: -
v_call: TRBV2
cdr3_nt: TGTGCCACGTGGGGAAGGTGGCAAAAGATTTGGACTGAAGCTTTCTTT
cdr3_aa: CATWGRWQKIWTEAFF

j_call: TRBJ2-7
d_call: TRBD1
clone_size: once
v_call: TRBV15
cdr3_nt: TGTGCCACCAGCAGCCGAGACAGGGTGGGCGAGCAGTACTTC
cdr3_aa: CATSSRDRVGEQYF

j_call: TRBJ2-7
d_call: -
clone_size: -
v_call: TRBV5-6
cdr3_nt: TGTGCCAGCAGCTTTCCGGGAGCCTACGAGCAGTACTTC
cdr3_aa: CASSFPGAYEQYF

j_call: TRBJ2-1
d_call: -
clone_size: -
v_call: TRBV11-2
cdr3_nt: TGTGCCAGCAGCTTAGATCGAGTTAATGAGCAGTTCTTC
cdr3_aa: CASSLDRVNEQFF

j_call: TRBJ2-7
d_call: -
clone_size: -
v_call: TRBV10-3
cdr3_nt: TGTGCCATCAGTGAGGGGGCACTAGGGACCTCCTACGAGCAGTACTTC
cdr3_aa: CAISEGALGTSYEQYF

j_call: TRBJ2-3
d_call: -
clone_size: -
v_call: TRBV29-1
cdr3_nt: TGCAGCGTTGAAGGGGGCAGGGGAACAGATACGCAGTATTTT
cdr3_aa: CSVEGGRGTDTQYF

j_call: TRBJ1-3
d_call: -
clone_size: -
v_call: TRBV19
cdr3_nt: TGTGCCAGTAGCCCCCAAGGTACGTCGGGGAGACGCTCTGGAAACACCATATATTTT
cdr3_aa: CASSPQGTSGRRSGNTIYF

j_call: TRBJ2-7
d_call: -
clone_size: -
v_call: TRBV21-1
cdr3_nt: TGTGCCAGCTCAGACGGGACAGCGTATAACGGGAGGGCCAAGTACGAGCAGTACTTC
cdr3_aa: CASSDGTAYNGRAKYEQYF

j_call: TRBJ1-3
d_call: TRBD1
clone_size: -
v_call: TRBV30
cdr3_nt: TGTGCCTGGAGTATGGGGACAGTTTTCTCTGGAAACACCATATATTTT
cdr3_aa: CAWSMGTVFSGNTIYF

j_call: TRBJ2-7
d_call: -
clone_size: -
v_call: TRBV10-3
cdr3_nt: TGTGCCATCAGTGACGTGGCAGCACCGTACGAGCAGTACTTC
cdr3_aa: CAISDVAAPYEQYF

j_call: TRBJ2-1
d_call: -
clone_size: -
v_call: TRBV4-3
cdr3_nt: TGCGCCAGCCAGGAGGGGCTAACGTCCTACAATGAGCAGTTCTTC
cdr3_aa: CASQEGLTSYNEQFF

j_call: TRBJ2-1
d_call: -
clone_size: -
v_call: TRBV9
cdr3_nt: TGTGCCAGCAGCGACGGATCCGGGCTAAACAATGAGCAGTTCTTC
cdr3_aa: CASSDGSGLNNEQFF

j_call: TRBJ2-7
d_call: -
clone_size: -
v_call: TRBV7-2
cdr3_nt: TGTGCCAGCAGCTCCCGGGGTAGGAACTACGAGCAGTACTTC
cdr3_aa: CASSSRGRNYEQYF

j_call: TRBJ1-1
d_call: -
clone_size: -
v_call: TRBV9
cdr3_nt: TGTGCCAGCAGCGCGCGGGCCTCAGCGGACACTGAAGCTTTCTTT
cdr3_aa: CASSARASADTEAFF

j_call: TRBJ2-4
d_call: TRBD2
clone_size: -
v_call: TRBV10-3
cdr3_nt: TGTGCCGCTCAAGGGGCGGGAGGGCCCCAGTACTTC
cdr3_aa: CAAQGAGGPQYF

j_call: TRBJ2-7
d_call: -
clone_size: -
v_call: TRBV5-1
cdr3_nt: TGCGCCAGCAGCTGGGTGAGGGATCGGGAGCAGTACTTC
cdr3_aa: CASSWVRDREQYF

j_call: TRBJ2-5
d_call: -
clone_size: -
v_call: TRBV11-2
cdr3_nt: TGTGCCAGCAGCTTAGACATCAAAGGGGCCCAGTACTTC
cdr3_aa: CASSLDIKGAQYF

j_call: TRBJ2-4
d_call: -
clone_size: -
v_call: TRBV30
cdr3_nt: TGTGCCTGGAGTACCACGGGGTTACTAGCCAAAAACATTCAGTACTTC
cdr3_aa: CAWSTTGLLAKNIQYF